A selection of T cell receptor beta chains follows, all from one sample in a study of cytomegalovirus exposure and HLA in healthy donors. The table came from immunoSEQ multiplex PCR; TCRdb's copy has only in-frame clones and leaves some out. This table has about 170,000 clones, approximately 86% appearing once. Sequencing used PBMCs. The receptors here all came from a woman between 18 and 30 years old in good health and CMV-seronegative. Both conserved end residues are part of each CDR3. D genes are given only for firm matches. Some rows have no size entry. The others give once, few or many, or a class for an expanded clone.

TRBV5-6,-,TRBD2,TRBJ2-1,TGTGCCAGCAGTTATCCCGGGGGGTATCGAACCAATGAGCAGTTCTTC,CASSYPGGYRTNEQFF
TRBV4-1,-,TRBD2,TRBJ2-7,TGCGCCAGCAGCCACCAGCCCATAGCGGGGGGGACCTACTACGAGCAGTACTTC,CASSHQPIAGGTYYEQYF
TRBV4-2,-,TRBD2,TRBJ2-2,TGTGCCAGCAGCCAGGAGCCGGGACTAGGGGTTAGTAGCACCGGGGAGCTGTTTTTT,CASSQEPGLGVSSTGELFF
TRBV6-5,-,-,TRBJ2-7,TGTGCCAGCAGTTACACCCGACGGAGCGAGCAGTACTTC,CASSYTRRSEQYF
TRBV29-1,-,-,TRBJ1-1,TGCAGCGTTGAAGAGGGGGCGGTGAACACTGAAGCTTTCTTT,CSVEEGAVNTEAFF
TRBV27,-,-,TRBJ2-2,TGTGCCAGCAGTTTCTTCTCCCTCACCGGGGAGCTGTTTTTT,CASSFFSLTGELFF
TRBV19,-,TRBD1,TRBJ1-5,TGTGCCAGTAGTAGACAGGGGGCGCGGAGCAATCAGCCCCAGCATTTT,CASSRQGARSNQPQHF
TRBV15,many,-,TRBJ1-2,TGTGCCACCAGCAGAGACAAGAGTAGCTACACCTTC,CATSRDKSSYTF
TRBV7-9,-,-,TRBJ2-5,TGTGCCAGCAGCTTAGTCAGGGAAGAGACCCAGTACTTC,CASSLVREETQYF
TRBV2,-,TRBD1,TRBJ1-1,TGTGCCAGCAGTGGATTACAGGGGCGGACTGAAGCTTTCTTT,CASSGLQGRTEAFF
TRBV10-2,-,-,TRBJ2-2,TGCGCCAGCACCCTTAACACCGGGGAGCTGTTTTTT,CASTLNTGELFF
TRBV7-3,-,TRBD2,TRBJ2-1,TGTGCCAGCAGCTTAAATCAGGCGACTAGCGGGTTCAATGAGCAGTTCTTC,CASSLNQATSGFNEQFF
TRBV5-1,-,-,TRBJ2-6,TGCGCCAGCAGCTTATTAGGTATCGACTTCTCTGGGGCCAACGTCCTGACTTTC,CASSLLGIDFSGANVLTF
TRBV25-1,-,-,TRBJ1-1,TGTGCCAGCAGTGATGGCGTGGGCTGGGACACTGAAGCTTTCTTT,CASSDGVGWDTEAFF
TRBV28,-,TRBD1,TRBJ2-7,TGTGCCAGCAGCGACACGACAGGGGGTCGGTACGAGCAGTACTTC,CASSDTTGGRYEQYF
TRBV5-1,-,-,TRBJ2-1,TGCGCCAGCAGCTTGGGCGCGGGCAATGAGCAGTTCTTC,CASSLGAGNEQFF
TRBV7-2,-,-,TRBJ1-1,TGTGCCAGCAGCTTAGGGGCAGCTACTGACAACACTGAAGCTTTCTTT,CASSLGAATDNTEAFF
TRBV27,-,-,TRBJ1-2,TGTGCCAGCAGTCCTCCGGGAGCCTCTTATGGCTACACCTTC,CASSPPGASYGYTF
TRBV13,-,TRBD1,TRBJ2-5,TGTGCCAGCAGCTTAAGGCAGGGGGAAGGGGAGACCCAGTACTTC,CASSLRQGEGETQYF
TRBV4-1,-,TRBD1,TRBJ1-2,TGCGCCAGCAGCCACTCAGGGGGCGAATTCGTGGAAGTAGATGGCTACACCTTC,CASSHSGGEFVEVDGYTF
TRBV7-2,-,-,TRBJ2-3,TGTGCCAGCAGCCCACGAAGGAGAGATACGCAGTATTTT,CASSPRRRDTQYF
TRBV30,many,TRBD1,TRBJ1-6,TGTGCCTGGAGCGGGGACAGTGGAAATTCACCCCTCCACTTT,CAWSGDSGNSPLHF
TRBV21-1,-,-,TRBJ1-5,TGTGCCAGCAGCATAAGTTTACAGGGGTACAATCAGCCCCAGCATTTT,CASSISLQGYNQPQHF
TRBV4-1,-,-,TRBJ2-7,TGCGCCAGCAGCCAACGGAGACCCAAGCGCTCGTACATCAGCTCCTACGAGCAGTACTTC,CASSQRRPKRSYISSYEQYF
TRBV5-1,once,-,TRBJ2-1,TGCGCCAGCTCCTTCCTCTCCGGGGAGGAGCAGTTCTTC,CASSFLSGEEQFF
TRBV28,-,-,TRBJ1-2,TGTGCCAGCAGTACCGGGAACTATGGCTACACCTTC,CASSTGNYGYTF
TRBV29-1,-,TRBD1,TRBJ2-3,TGCAGCGTTGAAATGACAGGGGGCGTGAGTACAGATACGCAGTATTTT,CSVEMTGGVSTDTQYF
TRBV30,-,-,TRBJ2-5,TGTGCCCAGCAACCGACAGGCTGGATCCAAGAGACCCAGTACTTC,CAQQPTGWIQETQYF
TRBV5-1,-,-,TRBJ2-2,TGCGCCAGCAGCCTACCCTCTGCCAGCCTCGGGGCCGGGGAGCTGTTTTTT,CASSLPSASLGAGELFF
TRBV27,few,-,TRBJ1-2,TGTGCCAGCAGTTTATATGGAGATGGCTACACCTTC,CASSLYGDGYTF
TRBV7-3,-,-,TRBJ2-5,TGTGCCAGCAGCTCGACAGACGAAGAGACCCAGTACTTC,CASSSTDEETQYF
TRBV4-1,-,TRBD2,TRBJ2-1,TGCGCCAGCAGCCAAGATCCAAGTAGCGGGGCGTACAATGAGCAGTTCTTC,CASSQDPSSGAYNEQFF
TRBV18,-,-,TRBJ2-7,TGTGCCAGCTCCCCAGGGCCCGGGGGCTACGAGCAGTACTTC,CASSPGPGGYEQYF
TRBV5-1,-,TRBD1,TRBJ2-7,TGCGCCAGCAGCCTGGACAGGGGCGAGCAGTACTTC,CASSLDRGEQYF
TRBV19,few,TRBD1,TRBJ1-5,TGTGCCAGTAGTAGGGCAGGGGGTGGCAATCAGCCCCAGCATTTT,CASSRAGGGNQPQHF
TRBV14,-,-,TRBJ1-1,TGTGCCAGCAGCCAAGGTCGGTCCGAAGCTTTCTTT,CASSQGRSEAFF
TRBV10-3,-,-,TRBJ1-2,TGTGCCATCAGTGAGGAGGGCAGAAGGATCTATGGCTACACCTTC,CAISEEGRRIYGYTF